One and the same sample provided the 29 T cell receptor beta chains below, sequenced in a study of blood T cell repertoires in COVID-19. Clones were sequenced by immunoSEQ multiplex PCR, and TCRdb holds only the in-frame ones, with some missing. Seen here are some 170,000 clones, 84% observed once, and the top ten hold around 20%. Sequencing was carried out using peripheral blood. Receptor source: a woman older than 75 with acute or convalescent COVID-19.

This chain uses TRBV29-1 with TRBJ2-7; unclear D gene. This CDR3 has 11 residues. Germline V gene lookup returns CDR1 SQVTM and CDR2 ANQGSEA. The ends were cut back, 5 bases at V and 1 base at J, with 6 bases in the middle. Written as DNA, the CDR3 is TGCAGCGTTCAGACATCCTACGAGCAGTACTTC. It translates to CSVQTSYEQYF.

This chain connects TRBV4-3 to TRBJ2-1; D may be TRBD2 (7 bases). The V end lost 2 bases, the J end lost 0 bases, and 11 bases lay between the germline ends. The germline CDR1 and CDR2 sequences are LGHNA and YSLEER. The CDR3 length is 16 residues. The chain's CDR3 is CASSQTGGSSYNEQFF. The CDR3 DNA reads as TGCGCCAGCAGCCAAACGGGGGGCAGCTCCTACAATGAGCAGTTCTTC.

This clone has a handful of counts. This chain connects TRBV5-5 to TRBJ1-1, with D possibly TRBD1 on 6 matching bases. The germline V gene encodes CDR1 SGHKS and CDR2 YYEKEE (reference sequence). The CDR3 has 15 residues. Trimming cost V 2 bases and J 0 bases, with 11 bases left between them. CDR3 region: CASSLQGEVNTEAFF. CDR3 DNA sequence: TGTGCCAGCAGCTTACAGGGAGAGGTGAACACTGAAGCTTTCTTT.

The genes are TRBV4-1 and TRBJ1-1, with 11 positions matching TRBD1. Germline values: CDR1 MGHRA, CDR2 YSYEKL. The CDR3 is 21 residues long. The ends lost 1 base at V and 4 bases at J; junction bases unmatched: 20. The CDR3 reads CASSQAWGTGGTRIPSTEAFF. As DNA, the CDR3 is TGCGCCAGCAGCCAAGCCTGGGGGACAGGGGGTACCCGAATCCCGAGCACTGAAGCTTTCTTT.

This clone was detected once. Its ends do not fully match the called genes, so a read error is possible. The chain has TRBV7-7 and TRBJ2-7, with D hard to call. The CDR3 loop spans 14 amino acids. In germline, CDR1 is SSHAT, CDR2 FNYEAQ (reference sequence). The CDR3 nucleotides read TGTGCTAGCAGCTTAAGCGTCAGTTCCTACGAGCAGTACTTC. Protein sequence: CASSLSVSSYEQYF.

The genes are TRBV6-5 and TRBJ1-1, with a possible D match to TRBD1 (6 bases). V was trimmed by 6 bases and J by 4 bases, leaving 15 bases between them. CDR3 length: 14 residues. Per germline, CDR1 MNHEY and CDR2 SVGAGI. The CDR3 DNA sequence: TGTGCCAGCAGAGGGGGTCCCCGGGGCACTGAAGCTTTCTTT. This codes for CASRGGPRGTEAFF.

CDR3 loop: CASSLQDSNTEAFF. The CDR3 region has the DNA TGCGCCAGCAGCTTGCAGGACTCCAACACTGAAGCTTTCTTT. The chain is built from TRBV5-1 and TRBJ1-1, with D uncertain. CDR1 SGHRS and CDR2 YFSETQ come from the germline V gene. CDR3 length: 14 residues. V lost 1 base and J 2 bases, leaving 9 bases between the germline ends.

CDR3 sequence: CASSNTPRLAVHNEQFF. The CDR3 DNA follows: TGTGCCAGCAGCAACACCCCCCGACTAGCGGTTCACAATGAGCAGTTCTTC. V is TRBV21-1 and J is TRBJ2-1; no check of the table's D call, TRBD2, against the DNA was made. TRBV21-1 corresponds to a pseudogene. This CDR3 is 17 amino acids long.

The chain recombines TRBV10-3 with TRBJ2-3; tentative D call: TRBD1 (6 bases). The CDR3 consists of 15 residues. V lost 6 bases and J 6 bases, leaving 19 bases between the germline ends. Germline CDR1 and CDR2: ENHRY and SYGVKD. The CDR3 coding sequence is TGTGCCATCAGCCCTGACAGGCCCAGGGGTGATACGCAGTATTTT. Translated, it gives CAISPDRPRGDTQYF.

The V call is TRBV12-5, the J call TRBJ2-2; the match to TRBD1 covers 8 bases. Germline loops: CDR1 LGHNT, CDR2 FRNRAP. CDR3 length: 17 amino acids. Unmatched junction bases numbered 9, after V lost 5 bases and J lost 1 base. CDR3 DNA sequence: TGTGCTAGTGGTCCCCCCCTAGGGACAGGGAACACCGGGGAGCTGTTTTTT. It translates to CASGPPLGTGNTGELFF.

The rearrangement joins TRBV5-5 to TRBJ2-7; 11 bases are a match to TRBD2. Trimming removed 0 bases from V and 1 base from J; junction bases left unmatched: 3. CDR1 is SGHKS, CDR2 YYEKEE, per germline (reference sequence). The CDR3 loop spans 16 amino acids. CDR3 nucleotides: TGTGCCAGCAGCTTGGTAGCGGGAGGGTCTTCCTACGAGCAGTACTTC. Its protein product is CASSLVAGGSSYEQYF. The full variable domain, its missing parts supplied by reference TRBV5-5 and TRBJ2-7, is DAGVTQSPTHLIKTRGQQVTLRCSPISGHKSVSWYQQVLGQGPQFIFQYYEKEERGRGNFPDRFSARQFPNYSSELNVNALLLGDSALYLCASSLVAGGSSYEQYFGPGTRLTVT.

The chain carries TRBV5-1 and TRBJ2-1, with D perhaps matching TRBD1 (5 bases). This CDR3 has 13 amino acids. Trimming removed 0 bases at V and 5 bases at J, with 6 bases between. The V gene's germline CDR1 is SGHRS and CDR2 YFSETQ. The CDR3 reads CASSLGGDNEQFF. DNA for the CDR3: TGCGCCAGCAGCTTGGGGGGCGACAATGAGCAGTTCTTC.

The genes are TRBV12-3 or TRBV12-4 and TRBJ2-2, with a weak D call TRBD1 (5 bases). The CDR3 has 13 amino acids. V lost 6 bases and J 6 bases, leaving 11 bases between the germline ends. The DNA for the CDR3 is TGTGCCAGCAGCGCCCAGGGTCCCGGGGAGCTGTTTTTT. Protein product: CASSAQGPGELFF.

This chain connects TRBV12-3 or TRBV12-4 to TRBJ2-7; D remains ambiguous. CDR3 size: 12 residues. V was clipped by 5 bases and J by 6 bases, with 11 bases between them. CDR3 in DNA: TGTGCCAGCAGTCCACAGTATCTCGAGCAGTACTTC. It codes for CASSPQYLEQYF.

The chain joins TRBV11-2 to TRBJ2-2; 9 positions match TRBD2. CDR1 is SGHAT and CDR2 is FQNNGV in the germline V gene. The CDR3 runs to 16 residues. V lost 3 bases and J lost 0; bases outside the gene matches: 2. CDR3 sequence (DNA): TGTGCCAGCAGCTTCATAGCGGGGGCGAACACCGGGGAGCTGTTTTTT. Amino acid sequence: CASSFIAGANTGELFF.

J is TRBJ1-5 and V is TRBV5-1; D not resolved. CDR3 size: 17 residues. V lost 4 bases, J lost 2 bases, and 19 bases lay in between. CDR1 and CDR2 from the germline V gene are SGHRS and YFSETQ. This CDR3 reads CASSAGRTLRGNQPQHF. In DNA form, the CDR3 reads TGCGCCAGCAGCGCCGGACGGACTTTAAGAGGCAATCAGCCCCAGCATTTT.

The chain couples TRBV24-1 to TRBJ2-3, with D possibly being TRBD2 (6 bases). V lost 7 bases and J 5 bases, leaving 12 bases between the germline ends. Germline V gene data show CDR1 as KGHDR and CDR2 as SFDVKD. The CDR3 runs 13 residues. CDR3 bases: TGTGCCACCAGCCCTGGAGGGAGAGATACGCAGTATTTT. It codes for CATSPGGRDTQYF.

The V and J genes are TRBV12-3 or TRBV12-4 and TRBJ2-1, with D unresolved. V was cut by 6 bases and J by 9 bases, with 15 bases left in between. The CDR3 is 13 amino acids. The DNA for the CDR3 is TGTGCCAGCAGGCTCGATACTTCTCTTGAGCAGTTCTTC. It encodes CASRLDTSLEQFF.

The V and J genes are TRBV18 and TRBJ2-1; TRBD1 aligns across 8 bases. The CDR3 contains 13 residues. The germline V gene encodes CDR1 KGHSH and CDR2 LQKENI. The junction had 8 bases not matched to a gene; V was cut back by 6 bases and J by 10 bases. The CDR3 DNA reads TGTGCCAGCTCGCCCACCAGGGACAGGGAGCAGTTCTTC. Its translation is CASSPTRDREQFF.

This sequence joins TRBV24-1 and TRBJ2-5; D perhaps matches TRBD1 (6 bases). There are 15 residues in the CDR3. The V end lost 4 bases, the J end lost 5 bases, and 16 bases lay between the germline ends. In germline, CDR1 is KGHDR, CDR2 SFDVKD. The CDR3 reads CATSDSRGPGETQYF. For the CDR3, the DNA is TGTGCCACCAGTGACTCCAGGGGCCCGGGGGAGACCCAGTACTTC.

The chain is built from TRBV5-4 and TRBJ1-4, with 11 bases fitting TRBD1. The V gene's germline CDR1 is SGHNT and CDR2 YYREEE (reference sequence). The CDR3 loop spans 15 amino acids. Trimming cost V 2 bases and J 9 bases; bases outside gene matches: 6. This CDR3 reads CASSFGDRGVKKLFF. The CDR3 nucleotides read TGTGCCAGCAGCTTTGGGGACAGGGGGGTCAAAAAACTGTTTTTT.

The rearrangement uses TRBV9 and TRBJ1-3; TRBD1 aligns across 8 bases. J gave up 7 bases and V 0 bases, and 9 bases lay outside the gene matches. The germline V gene encodes CDR1 SGDLS and CDR2 YYNGEE. CDR3 size: 16 residues. For the CDR3, the DNA is TGTGCCAGCAGCGTAGGTCCTTGGGCAGGGGGCAACACCATATATTTT. Translating gives CASSVGPWAGGNTIYF.

The rearrangement uses TRBV3-1 (or the pseudogene TRBV3-2) and TRBJ2-2; the match to TRBD1 covers 10 bases. CDR1 and CDR2 (germline): LGHDT, YNNKEL (reference sequence). CDR3 length: 16 residues. Unmatched junction bases numbered 2, after V lost 4 bases and J lost 0 bases. The CDR3 DNA sequence: TGTGCCAGCAGCCCGGGGACAGGGGCGAACACCGGGGAGCTGTTTTTT. Amino acids: CASSPGTGANTGELFF.

This chain links TRBV15 with TRBJ2-1; 12 nucleotides agree with TRBD2. V gave up 0 bases and J gave up 7 bases; unmatched junction bases: 4. The germline gives CDR1 LNHNV, CDR2 YYDKDF (reference sequence). This CDR3 is 16 amino acids long. CDR3 amino acids: CATSRDGLAGGNEQFF. The DNA of the CDR3 is TGTGCCACCAGCAGAGATGGGCTAGCGGGAGGGAATGAGCAGTTCTTC.

The rearrangement links TRBV5-1 to TRBJ2-1; D is unresolved. V lost 2 bases, J lost 0 bases, and 15 bases lay in between. CDR1 and CDR2 (germline): SGHRS, YFSETQ. The CDR3 contains 17 residues. The CDR3 sequence: CASSLDTFPSSYNEQFF. CDR3 in DNA: TGCGCCAGCAGCTTAGACACTTTCCCGAGCTCCTACAATGAGCAGTTCTTC.

This chain uses TRBV19 with TRBJ2-2, with 7 bases identical to TRBD1. Germline CDR1 reads LNHDA; CDR2 reads SQIVND (reference sequence). V dropped 3 bases and J dropped 6; count of bases not matched to a gene: 7. The CDR3 consists of 15 residues. In DNA form, the CDR3 reads TGTGCCAGTAGTATCGACAGGGTATATGCCGGGGAGCTGTTTTTT. It encodes CASSIDRVYAGELFF.

The J gene is TRBJ2-5, the V gene TRBV19; 9 bases line up with TRBD2. Germline CDR1 and CDR2: LNHDA and SQIVND (reference sequence). CDR3 length: 16 amino acids. V lost 9 bases, J lost 4 bases, and 15 bases stayed unmatched. The CDR3 is CASGGTGLAPLETQYF. The CDR3 DNA follows: TGTGCCAGCGGGGGAACGGGACTAGCCCCTTTAGAGACCCAGTACTTC.

The chain joins TRBV15 to TRBJ2-5; no clear D gene. The germline V gene has CDR1 LNHNV and CDR2 YYDKDF (reference sequence). V lost 3 bases and J lost 1, with 18 bases in between. The CDR3 length is 17 residues. The CDR3, as DNA: TGTGCCACCAGCAGCGGCCTGTTGGCCCCGGGCCAAGAGACCCAGTACTTC. Translating gives CATSSGLLAPGQETQYF.

The chain uses TRBV15 and TRBJ1-2; no clear D. CDR1 is LNHNV and CDR2 is YYDKDF in the germline V gene (reference sequence). The CDR3 spans 15 residues. V was trimmed by 0 bases and J by 4 bases, leaving 12 bases between them. CDR3 coding DNA: TGTGCCACCAGCAGAGAGTCAACCCTGAGCTATGGCTACACCTTC. Translation gives CATSRESTLSYGYTF.